This T cell receptor beta chain came from a study of PD-L1 blockade in urothelial cancer. At the level of the study: Males with bladder-origin urothelial cancer constituted about 90% of the roughly 30 patients.

Specified time point: pretreatment peripheral blood. General study results and limits: Survival was better when pretreatment blood TCR clonality fell below the median.

Here immunoSEQ multiplex PCR was the method, and the copy in TCRdb shows in-frame clones only, minus some. Among tens of thousands of clones listed, 79% were seen once. Of note for this clone: Its antigen remains unidentified.

This clonotype was sampled from a man between 65 and 85 years old with urothelial cancer. The sample here was PBMCs, taken around atezolizumab (anti-PD-L1) treatment.

The CDR3 here is CASSRGGGSPYNEQFF. In nucleotides, the CDR3 is TGTGCCAGCAGTCGAGGGGGCGGATCCCCCTACAATGAGCAGTTCTTC. This chain links TRBV7-2 with TRBJ2-1; 7 bases map to TRBD1. Germline CDR1 reads SGHTA; CDR2 reads FQGNSA. This CDR3 contains 16 residues. The trim removed 6 bases at V and 2 bases at J, leaving 10 bases unmatched.